What follows are 21 T cell receptor beta chains derived from one specimen sequenced in a study of tumor-infiltrating lymphocytes in primary liver carcinoma. For each extraction, RNA and DNA were obtained together from around 18-30 mg of unsorted bulk tissue. From about 0.45 ug total RNA, TCR beta cDNA was generated with a primer in the constant region. The TCR beta library was amplified through three nested multiplex PCR rounds in a modified ARM-PCR procedure. Two initial PCR rounds of roughly 10 cycles each paired TRBV1-TRBV30 forward primers with a C-beta reverse primer. One entry per CDR3 protein, called by TCRdb with MiXCR from the multiplex PCR reads. The sample includes roughly 30,000 distinct CDR3 sequences, roughly 77% seen only once; the top ten take 25% to 40%. Material: liver tumor tissue from sampling region 3. Specified subset: tumor region T3, left-lateral pole. Receptor source: a woman in her twenties or thirties with primary liver carcinoma and hepatitis B virus infection.

Note on this clonotype: A read error may produce the germline difference seen at one junction end. The V call is TRBV5-4, the J call TRBJ2-1; D call uncertain. The germline V gene has CDR1 SGHNT and CDR2 YYREEE (reference sequence). This CDR3 is built from 15 residues. The DNA of the CDR3 is TGTACCAGTAGCTCGGATGCCAGCAGCTACAATGAGCAGTTCTTC. Protein: CTSSSDASSYNEQFF.

Points on this clonotype: A read error may explain this, as a much larger clone is one base away. The rearrangement joins TRBV11-2 to TRBJ1-2; the match to TRBD1 covers 8 bases. The germline gives CDR1 SGHAT, CDR2 FQNNGV. With V trimmed by 1 base and J by 10 bases, 5 bases remained unmatched. This CDR3 is built from 13 residues. Here the CDR3 reads CASSLVGQGDYTF. The CDR3 DNA reads as TGTGCCAGCAGCTTAGTAGGACAGGGTGACTACACCTTC.

A remark on this clonotype: A read error may account for a junction end that differs from germline. V gene TRBV11-3 combines with J gene TRBJ2-7, with 9 bases lining up with TRBD1. The CDR3 runs 16 residues. The V gene's germline CDR1 is SGHNT and CDR2 YENEEA. For the CDR3, the DNA is TGTGCCAACACCTTAGAGCTGACAGGGGGTAACTACGATCAGTACTTC. This gives the protein CANTLELTGGNYDQYF. Together with reference TRBV11-3 and TRBJ2-7, the CDR3 gives the full variable domain: EAGVVQSPRYKIIEKKQPVAFWCNPISGHNTLYWYLQNLGQGPELLIRYENEEAVDDSQLPKDRFSAERLKGVDSTLKIQPAELGDSAVYLCANTLELTGGNYDQYFGPGTRLTVT.

Regarding this clonotype: Because it lacks the conserved phenylalanine or tryptophan at the end, this CDR3 is likely a read error. CDR3 nucleotides: TGTGCCAGAAGTTATAAGGACAGCAGCTCCTACGAGCAGTACCTC. This gives the protein CARSYKDSSSYEQYL. V is TRBV6-5 and J is TRBJ2-7; perhaps TRBD1 as D (6 bases). Germline CDR1 and CDR2: MNHEY and SVGAGI. The CDR3 is made up of 15 amino acids.

This clonotype appeared a few times. This CDR3 fails to terminate in the conserved phenylalanine or tryptophan, so it likely reflects a read error. V gene TRBV7-8 combines with J gene TRBJ2-7; D gene uncertain. Trimming took 3 bases from V and 3 from J, leaving 9 bases between them. Germline V gives CDR1 SGHVS, CDR2 FQNEAQ. This CDR3 comprises 13 residues. The DNA of the CDR3 is TGTGCCAGCAGCTTTGTCCTAAACTACGAGCAGTACCTC. Translation gives CASSFVLNYEQYL.

As regards this clonotype: Since the CDR3 does not end with the conserved phenylalanine or tryptophan, this likely comes from a read error. V is TRBV12-3 or TRBV12-4 and J is TRBJ2-7; 7 nucleotides agree with TRBD2. The CDR3 sequence is 18 residues long. The CDR3 sequence is CASSLGDRLAVSSHEQYL. In DNA form, the CDR3 reads TGTGCCAGCAGTTTAGGAGACAGACTAGCAGTCAGCTCCCACGAGCAGTACTTA.

On this clonotype: A much larger clone lies a single base off, so this may be a read error. V and J are TRBV7-3 and TRBJ1-6; D is unclear. Germline V gene sequence: CDR1 SGHTA, CDR2 FQGTGA. The CDR3 totals 13 residues. Here the CDR3 reads CANSLGGHSPLHF. As DNA, the CDR3 is TGTGCCAACAGCTTGGGCGGGCATTCACCCCTCCACTTT. Combining the CDR3 with reference TRBV7-3 and TRBJ1-6 gives the whole variable domain GAGVSQTPSNKVTEKGKYVELRCDPISGHTALYWYRQSLGQGPEFLIYFQGTGAADDSGLPNDRFFAVRPEGSVSTLKIQRTERGDSAVYLCANSLGGHSPLHFGNGTRLTVT.

In regard to this clonotype: Lacking the conserved final phenylalanine or tryptophan, this CDR3 likely reflects a read error. The limits of the CDR3 on the DNA are not certain, so only TCRdb's listed CDR3 is given. The V gene is TRBV11-2, the J gene TRBJ1-2; the table's D call, TRBD1, was not checked against the DNA. The CDR3 length equals 14 residues, ends included. Germline CDR1 reads SGHAT; CDR2 reads FQNNGV. This CDR3 is CASSTGGIIYDYIS.

To note about this clonotype: Given the absence of the conserved phenylalanine or tryptophan at the CDR3 end, a read error is likely. This chain uses TRBV29-1 with TRBJ2-1, with TRBD2 identical over 11 bases. Germline trimming cut 7 bases from V and 7 bases from J; bases unmatched to any gene: 21. Germline V gene data show CDR1 as SQVTM and CDR2 as ANQGSEA. There are 18 residues in the CDR3. The chain's CDR3 is CSATRLAALAGGGNEQFL. The CDR3 DNA follows: TGCAGCGCCACAAGACTGGCTGCCCTAGCGGGAGGTGGGAATGAGCAGTTCCTC.

There are many counts of this clonotype. At one boundary the junction diverges from the germline segment, which might be a read error. V usage is TRBV11-2 and J usage is TRBJ2-1; maybe TRBD2 (5 bases). The CDR3 runs to 14 residues. CDR1 is SGHAT, CDR2 FQNNGV, per germline. This CDR3 is CASSPNSRYRELFF. The CDR3 coding sequence is TGTGCCAGCAGTCCGAACTCGAGGTATAGGGAGCTGTTCTTC.

Comments on this clonotype: The junction and the germline gene differ at one end; a read error may be behind it. This rearrangement joins TRBV11-3 to TRBJ2-1, with 14 bases identical to TRBD2. Germline V CDR1 and CDR2: SGHNT, YENEEA. CDR3 length: 15 amino acids. The chain's CDR3 is CANSRLAGGRHEQFF. The CDR3, as DNA: TGTGCCAACAGCCGACTAGCGGGAGGGCGGCATGAGCAGTTCTTC.

As concerns this clonotype: Likely a read error: the CDR3 ends without its conserved phenylalanine or tryptophan. The V gene is TRBV10-3, the J gene TRBJ1-6, with TRBD1 matching 7 bases. Germline lookup yields CDR1 ENHRY and CDR2 SYGVKD. The length of the CDR3 is 13 residues. J was trimmed by 10 bases and V by 7 bases; bases with no gene match: 7. DNA of the CDR3: TGTGCCATCATACAGGGGTTCGAATCACCCCTCCACATT. It specifies CAIIQGFESPLHI.

As for this clonotype: The CDR3 does not end in the conserved phenylalanine or tryptophan, so this is likely a read error. The limits of the CDR3 on the DNA are not certain, so only TCRdb's listed CDR3 is given. This chain joins TRBV12-3 or TRBV12-4 and TRBJ2-5; TRBD1, the D gene given by the table, was not confirmed from the DNA. The CDR3 extends over 15 residues, inclusive of both ends. The CDR3 is CASSTYPGSEEAQYL.

Concerning this clonotype itself: The junction departs from the called germline gene at one end, perhaps through a read error. V gene TRBV13 combines with J gene TRBJ1-1; TRBD1 might be the D (6 bases). This CDR3 contains 17 residues. The V gene's germline CDR1 is PRHDT and CDR2 FYEKMQ (reference sequence). CDR3 coding DNA: TGCGCCAGCAGTTTAGGAGTGTTTGGTATTGGGGGCACTGAAGTTTTCTTT. The encoded protein is CASSLGVFGIGGTEVFF.

A note on this clonotype: An end of the junction does not agree with germline; a read error may underlie this. This chain links TRBV11-2 with TRBJ1-1, with D perhaps matching TRBD1 (5 bases). Germline CDR1 reads SGHAT; CDR2 reads FQNNGV. The CDR3 length is 12 residues. CDR3 protein: CAGSSKQAEVVF. The CDR3 coding sequence is TGTGCCGGCAGCTCTAAACAGGCTGAAGTTGTCTTT.

This clonotype was found many times. The chain recombines TRBV11-2 with TRBJ2-7; 7 nucleotides agree with TRBD1. Germline V gene sequence: CDR1 SGHAT, CDR2 FQNNGV. This CDR3 region has 14 residues. Trimming at V came to 5 bases and at J to 3 bases, leaving 7 bases not matched to a gene. The CDR3 protein is CASSRTGDSYEQYF. DNA of the CDR3: TGTGCCAGCAGCAGAACAGGGGATAGCTACGAGCAGTACTTC. The entire variable domain, with the rest obtained from reference TRBV11-2 and TRBJ2-7, is as follows: EAGVAQSPRYKIIEKRQSVAFWCNPISGHATLYWYQQILGQGPKLLIQFQNNGVVDDSQLPKDRFSAERLKGVDSTLKIQPAKLEDSAVYLCASSRTGDSYEQYFGPGTRLTVT.

A word on this clonotype: The junction and the germline gene differ at one end; a read error may be behind it. The chain carries TRBV28 and TRBJ2-5, with D perhaps being TRBD1 or TRBD2 (5 bases each). Germline assignment: CDR1 MDHEN and CDR2 SYDVKM. The CDR3 covers 13 residues. The CDR3 loop reads CPSSSPGTETQYF. The DNA for the CDR3 is TGTCCCAGCAGTTCCCCGGGGACCGAGACCCAGTACTTC.

This clonotype has a single count. One end of the junction is discordant with germline, which a read error may explain. V and J are TRBV5-5 and TRBJ2-5, with D perhaps matching TRBD2 (5 bases). The V gene's germline CDR1 is SGHKS and CDR2 YYEKEE (reference sequence). The CDR3 loop spans 15 amino acids. CDR3 in DNA: TGTGCCAGCAGCTTTGGACTCATGAATCAAGAGATCCAGTACTTC. Translating it yields CASSFGLMNQEIQYF.

A remark on this clonotype: A much larger clone lies one base from this, so it may be a read error. V gene TRBV18 combines with J gene TRBJ2-7; 8 positions agree with TRBD1. CDR3 length: 14 residues. Trimming removed 6 bases from V and 8 bases from J; junction bases left unmatched: 12. Germline CDR1 and CDR2: KGHSH and LQKENI. CDR3 sequence: CASSPGQETHKQYF. The CDR3 DNA is TGTGCCAGCTCCCCGGGACAGGAGACCCACAAGCAGTACTTC. Using reference TRBV18 and TRBJ2-7 for the parts outside the CDR3, the full variable domain is NAGVMQNPRHLVRRRGQEARLRCSPMKGHSHVYWYRQLPEEGLKFMVYLQKENIIDESGMPKERFSAEFPKEGPSILRIQQVVRGDSAAYFCASSPGQETHKQYFGPGTRLTVT.

A word on this clonotype: The junction does not match germline at one end; this may be a read error. V is TRBV11-2 and J is TRBJ2-7, with a weak D call TRBD1 (7 bases). Germline-derived CDR1 and CDR2 are SGHAT and FQNNGV. The CDR3 is 17 amino acids. DNA of the CDR3: TGTGCCAGCAGTATAACAGGAGGGGGCCCTTGGACCTACGAGCAATACTTC. Amino acids: CASSITGGGPWTYEQYF. The whole variable domain, remainder taken from reference TRBV11-2 and TRBJ2-7, is EAGVAQSPRYKIIEKRQSVAFWCNPISGHATLYWYQQILGQGPKLLIQFQNNGVVDDSQLPKDRFSAERLKGVDSTLKIQPAKLEDSAVYLCASSITGGGPWTYEQYFGPGTRLTVT.

As regards this clonotype: Mismatch with germline at one junction end may stem from a read error. CDR3 protein: CTADRDRDSYQQYF. CDR3 DNA sequence: TGCACTGCTGACCGGGACAGGGACTCCTACCAGCAGTACTTC. The V and J genes are TRBV20-1 and TRBJ2-7, with 9 bases lining up with TRBD1. The CDR3 has 14 amino acids. The germline gives CDR1 DFQATT, CDR2 SNEGSKA (reference sequence).